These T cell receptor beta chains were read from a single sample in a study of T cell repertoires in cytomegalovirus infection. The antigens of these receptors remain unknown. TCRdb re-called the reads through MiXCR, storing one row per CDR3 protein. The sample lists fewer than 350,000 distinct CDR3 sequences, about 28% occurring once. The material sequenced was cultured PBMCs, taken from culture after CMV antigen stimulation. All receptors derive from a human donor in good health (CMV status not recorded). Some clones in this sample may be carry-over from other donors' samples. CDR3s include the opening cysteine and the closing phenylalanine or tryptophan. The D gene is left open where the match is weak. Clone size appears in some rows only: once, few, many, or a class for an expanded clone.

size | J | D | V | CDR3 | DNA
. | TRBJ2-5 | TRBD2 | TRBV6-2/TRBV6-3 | CASKRASGRADETQYF | TGTGCCAGCAAAAGGGCTAGCGGGAGGGCCGATGAGACCCAGTACTTC
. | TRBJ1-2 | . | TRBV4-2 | CASSQPTGTLYGYTF | TGTGCCAGCAGCCAACCCACAGGGACTCTCTATGGCTACACCTTC
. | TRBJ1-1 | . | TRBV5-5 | CASSITGTKNTEAFF | TGTGCCAGCAGCATCACCGGGACGAAGAACACTGAAGCTTTCTTT
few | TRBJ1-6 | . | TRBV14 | CASSTEMEFSPLHF | TGTGCCAGCTCGACAGAGATGGAATTTTCACCCCTCCACTTT
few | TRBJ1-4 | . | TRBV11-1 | CASSLENSDEKLFF | TGTGCCAGCAGCTTGGAAAACAGCGATGAAAAACTGTTTTTT
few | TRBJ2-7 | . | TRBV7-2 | CASSDPRKVWEQYF | TGTGCCAGCTCCGACCCCAGGAAGGTCTGGGAGCAGTACTTC
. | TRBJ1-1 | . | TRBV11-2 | CASSLDGTGMNTEAFF | TGTGCCAGCAGCTTAGATGGTACAGGCATGAACACTGAAGCTTTCTTT
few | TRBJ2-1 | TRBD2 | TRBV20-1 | CSARRYRSGTRSYNEQFF | TGCAGTGCTAGACGCTACCGTAGCGGGACACGCTCCTACAATGAGCAGTTCTTC
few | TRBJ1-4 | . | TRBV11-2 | CASSPGGTNLFF | TGTGCCAGCAGCCCCGGTGGGACAAACCTGTTTTTT
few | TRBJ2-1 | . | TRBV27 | CASSLTAGTEQFF | TGTGCCAGCAGTTTAACAGCAGGGACTGAGCAGTTCTTC
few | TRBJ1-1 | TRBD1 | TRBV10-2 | CASKGTGLWTEAFF | TGCGCCAGCAAAGGGACAGGGCTGTGGACTGAAGCTTTCTTT
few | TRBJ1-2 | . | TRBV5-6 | CASSLLTRSDNYGYTF | TGTGCCAGCAGCTTATTGACACGTTCCGATAACTATGGCTACACCTTC
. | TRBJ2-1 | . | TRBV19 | CASSIGRPRGDEQFF | TGTGCCAGTAGTATCGGACGACCCCGAGGGGATGAGCAGTTCTTC
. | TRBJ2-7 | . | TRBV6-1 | CASLVQGSSYEQYF | TGTGCCAGCCTTGTCCAGGGAAGCTCCTACGAGCAGTACTTC
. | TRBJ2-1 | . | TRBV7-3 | CASSLGSGQGYNEQFF | TGTGCCAGCAGCTTAGGTTCTGGACAAGGCTACAATGAGCAGTTCTTC
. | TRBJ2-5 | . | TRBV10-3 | CAISRDMQETQYF | TGTGCCATCAGTCGGGACATGCAAGAGACCCAGTACTTC
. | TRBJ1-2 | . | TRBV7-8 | CASRQGFDGYTF | TGTGCCAGCAGACAGGGTTTTGACGGCTACACCTTC
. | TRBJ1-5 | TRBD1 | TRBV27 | CASSWTGRGNQPQHF | TGTGCCAGCAGCTGGACAGGGAGAGGCAATCAGCCCCAGCATTTT
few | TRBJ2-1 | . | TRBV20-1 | CSARDRSPYNEQFF | TGCAGTGCTCGAGACAGATCTCCCTACAATGAGCAGTTCTTC
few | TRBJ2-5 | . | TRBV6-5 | CASSYSIGTGGAETQYF | TGTGCCAGCAGTTACTCGATTGGGACGGGGGGCGCAGAGACCCAGTACTTC
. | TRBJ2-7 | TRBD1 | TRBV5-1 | CASSLGQGATEQYF | TGCGCCAGCAGCTTGGGGCAGGGGGCGACCGAGCAGTACTTC
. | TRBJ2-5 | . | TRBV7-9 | CASSLDLLAMETQYF | TGTGCCAGCAGCTTAGACTTGTTGGCGATGGAGACCCAGTACTTC
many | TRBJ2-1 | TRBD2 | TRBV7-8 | CASSLYAGGKNEQFF | TGTGCCAGCAGCTTATACGCGGGAGGGAAAAATGAGCAGTTCTTC
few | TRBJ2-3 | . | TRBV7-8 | CASSLAGAVGTDTQYF | TGTGCCAGCAGCTTAGCGGGGGCCGTCGGCACAGATACGCAGTATTTT
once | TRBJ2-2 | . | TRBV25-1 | CASSEYSAGKSNGELFF | TGTGCCAGCAGTGAATATTCGGCAGGGAAATCGAACGGGGAGCTGTTTTTT
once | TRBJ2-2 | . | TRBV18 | CASSPLTETGELFF | TGTGCCAGCTCACCACTAACAGAGACCGGGGAGCTGTTTTTT
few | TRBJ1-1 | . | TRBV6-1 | CASSSYRGRSVTEAFF | TGTGCCAGCAGTTCGTACCGCGGGAGAAGCGTCACTGAAGCTTTCTTT
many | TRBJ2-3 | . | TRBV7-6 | CASSSGAPGQGITDTQYF | TGTGCCAGCAGCTCAGGCGCACCGGGGCAGGGGATCACAGATACGCAGTATTTT
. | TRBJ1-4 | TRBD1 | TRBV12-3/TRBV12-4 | CASSSDRVSEKLFF | TGTGCCAGCAGCTCCGACAGGGTGAGCGAAAAACTGTTTTTT
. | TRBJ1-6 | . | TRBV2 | CASSGFGSPLHF | TGTGCCAGCAGTGGCTTTGGTTCACCCCTCCACTTT
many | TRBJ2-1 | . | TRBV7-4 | CASSLAIPSSYNEQFF | TGTGCCAGCAGCTTAGCAATCCCGAGCTCCTACAATGAGCAGTTCTTC
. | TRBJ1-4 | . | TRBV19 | CATSRASQANEKLFF | TGTGCCACGAGCCGGGCCTCCCAGGCTAATGAAAAACTGTTTTTT
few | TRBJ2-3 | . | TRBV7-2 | CASRPAQLASDTQYF | TGTGCCAGCAGACCTGCCCAGCTAGCATCGGATACGCAGTATTTT
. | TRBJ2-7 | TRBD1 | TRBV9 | CASSAGTGAVYEQYF | TGTGCCAGCAGCGCCGGGACAGGGGCCGTCTACGAGCAGTACTTC
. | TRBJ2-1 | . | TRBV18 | CASSLTMSPNEQFF | TGTGCCAGCTCACTCACCATGAGTCCCAATGAGCAGTTCTTC
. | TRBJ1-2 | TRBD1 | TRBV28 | CASSLGTEAYGYTF | TGTGCCAGCAGTTTAGGGACAGAGGCCTATGGCTACACCTTC
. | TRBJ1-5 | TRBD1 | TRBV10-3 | CAISEGQENNQPQHF | TGTGCCATCAGTGAGGGACAGGAAAATAATCAGCCCCAGCATTTT
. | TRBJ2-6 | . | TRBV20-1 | CSVRRHSGANVLTF | TGCAGTGTGAGACGTCACTCTGGGGCCAACGTCCTGACTTTC
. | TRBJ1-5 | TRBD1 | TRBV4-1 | CASSQGQGYSNQPQHF | TGCGCCAGCAGCCAAGGACAGGGCTATAGCAATCAGCCCCAGCATTTT
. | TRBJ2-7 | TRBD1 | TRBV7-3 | CASSVIGGSSSYEQYF | TGTGCCAGCAGCGTAATAGGGGGCTCGAGCTCCTACGAGCAGTACTTC
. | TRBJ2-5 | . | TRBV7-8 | CASSYGRQETQYF | TGTGCCAGCAGCTACGGACGGCAAGAGACCCAGTACTTC
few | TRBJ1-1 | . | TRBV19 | CASSHRAMNTEAFF | TGTGCCAGTAGTCACAGGGCTATGAACACTGAAGCTTTCTTT
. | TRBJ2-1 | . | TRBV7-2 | CASSLQAARASNEQFF | TGTGCCAGCAGCTTACAGGCGGCCAGGGCCTCCAATGAGCAGTTCTTC
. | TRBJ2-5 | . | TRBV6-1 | CASSETKLIAVQETQYF | TGTGCCAGCAGTGAAACGAAGCTCATAGCTGTCCAAGAGACCCAGTACTTC
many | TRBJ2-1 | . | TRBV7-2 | CASSPWGEAFNEQFF | TGTGCCAGCAGCCCTTGGGGGGAAGCATTCAATGAGCAGTTCTTC
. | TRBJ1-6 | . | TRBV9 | CASSVDPGSSYNSPLHF | TGTGCCAGCAGCGTAGATCCCGGAAGCTCCTATAATTCACCCCTCCACTTT
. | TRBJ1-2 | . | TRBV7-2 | CASSPQGPYGYTF | TGTGCCAGCAGTCCGCAGGGACCCTATGGCTACACCTTC